This entry concerns a single T cell receptor (beta chain). Its antigen is as yet unknown. The CDR3 covers 14 residues. V dropped 3 bases and J dropped 4 bases, with 13 bases sitting between them. The V gene's germline CDR1 is SGHRS and CDR2 YFSETQ. In blood CD8+ and CD4+ T cells, TCR beta underwent sequencing. FACS enriched CD8+ TEMRA cells, while bulk CD8+ and CD4+ were negatively isolated. These data belong to a study of CD8 T cells in Susac syndrome. RNA, at roughly 0.45 to 1 ug, was reverse transcribed with random hexamers. The TCR beta CDR3 was amplified by immunoSEQ multiplex PCR across 54 Vbeta, 13 Jbeta. TCRdb re-called the immunoSEQ multiplex PCR reads with MiXCR, one entry per CDR3 protein. The sample consists of some 260,000 distinct CDR3 sequences, around 93% of them appearing once. Study results and limitations: It was acknowledged by the study that relatively few individuals were included in its TCR sequencing and HLA analysis.

The sample taken for sequencing was CD4+ T cells from PBMCs. The chain recombines TRBV5-1 with TRBJ1-1, with D perhaps TRBD1 (5 bases). The source of this sequence is a human donor with multiple sclerosis. Here the CDR3 DNA reads TGCGCCAGCAGCTCGGATGCAGGGCCCACTGAAGCTTTCTTT. It encodes CASSSDAGPTEAFF.